There are a few counts of the clone carrying this T cell receptor (beta chain). As yet, its antigen is unknown. Enrolled ophthalmopathy patients presented with a Clinical Activity Score of at least 3, a NOSPECS grade of at least 4, and disease duration under 3 months. Thyroid ultrasound, orbital computed tomography, clinical symptoms, and serum thyroxine and TRAb underpinned diagnoses. Template material for amplifying TCR beta CDR3 regions consisted of RNA transcripts. The primer set for the first-round RT-PCR of the TCR CDR3 was HTBI. TCRdb reanalysed the multiplex PCR reads using MiXCR and keeps one entry per CDR3 protein. The data show fewer than 550,000 distinct CDR3 sequences, around 22% seen once. The data stem from a study of T cells in Graves' hyperthyroidism and ophthalmopathy. Overall study context: The blood sample was taken at first diagnosis, before treatment began.

Study-level results: Among clonotypes expanded in thyroid above 0.001, most were also found in blood.

V was shortened by 1 base and J by 1 base, with 5 bases between the two germline ends. CDR1 is MDHEN, CDR2 SYDVKM, per germline. This CDR3 spans 13 amino acids. Sequenced: blood. The chain uses TRBV28 and TRBJ2-7; D gene unclear. The sequence was collected from a woman aged 25 to 45 with Graves' ophthalmopathy. DNA for the CDR3: TGTGCCAGCAGTTTATTTCGGTCCTACGAGCAGTACTTC. The encoded protein is CASSLFRSYEQYF.